The rows below give T cell receptor beta chains drawn from one sample of a study of blood T cell repertoires in COVID-19. Generated by immunoSEQ multiplex PCR, the TCRdb table keeps only in-frame clones and is missing some. The sample comprises about 140,000 clones, 77% of which are singletons, and roughly 9% rests with the top ten. The sequenced sample consisted of peripheral blood. The receptors shown here come from a woman between 45 and 65 years old with active or convalescent COVID-19. Both conserved end residues are part of each CDR3. D genes are given only for firm matches. Size tells how often a clone was seen (once, few, many) or the class of an expanded clone, and some rows leave it out.

j_call | d_call | clone_size | v_call | cdr3_nt | cdr3_aa
TRBJ2-3 | - | once | TRBV28 | TGTGCCAGCAGCCCTGACACTACAGATACGCAGTATTTT | CASSPDTTDTQYF
TRBJ1-3 | - | - | TRBV7-3 | TGTGCCAGCAGCACTTCAGGGCACTCTGGAAACACCATATATTTT | CASSTSGHSGNTIYF
TRBJ1-5 | TRBD1 | - | TRBV15 | TGTGCCACCAGCAGAGGGATAGGGGGCGTAGTTCAGCCCCAGCATTTT | CATSRGIGGVVQPQHF
TRBJ2-1 | - | - | TRBV6-2/TRBV6-3 | TGTGCCAGCAGTTACTCGGTCCGGGATGGGCAGTTCTTC | CASSYSVRDGQFF
TRBJ1-2 | - | - | TRBV7-2 | TGTGCCAGCAGCTTAGTGGTGATCCAGGGCTATGGCTACACCTTC | CASSLVVIQGYGYTF
TRBJ1-3 | TRBD1 | - | TRBV15 | TGTGCCACCAGCAGAGACCGGACAGGGACTAACACCATATATTTT | CATSRDRTGTNTIYF
TRBJ2-3 | - | - | TRBV4-3 | TGCGCCAGCAGCCAAAGGCGAAGACAGAGCACAGATACGCAGTATTTT | CASSQRRRQSTDTQYF
TRBJ2-5 | - | once | TRBV6-5 | TGTGCCAGCACCCTACCAGACCCCGGGGAGACCCAGTACTTC | CASTLPDPGETQYF
TRBJ2-1 | - | - | TRBV7-8 | TGTGCCAGCAGCCGGTCCGGGACTTCCTACAATGAGCAGTTCTTC | CASSRSGTSYNEQFF
TRBJ2-7 | - | - | TRBV29-1 | TGCAGCGTTGAAGGCACATACAGGAACAAGCAGTACTTC | CSVEGTYRNKQYF
TRBJ2-7 | TRBD1 | - | TRBV27 | TGTGCCAGCAGTTTAAGGGGGGGACAGGGAATGTACGAGCAGTACTTC | CASSLRGGQGMYEQYF
TRBJ1-1 | - | - | TRBV5-1 | TGCGCCAGCAGCTTGCATGGGAGGCAAGCTTTCTTT | CASSLHGRQAFF
TRBJ1-1 | - | many | TRBV15 | TGTGCCACCAGCAGAGATTTAAACACTGAAGCTTTCTTT | CATSRDLNTEAFF
TRBJ1-6 | TRBD1 | few | TRBV14 | TGTGCCAGCCGGGAGGGGGCGAATTCACCCCTCCACTTT | CASREGANSPLHF
TRBJ1-5 | - | - | TRBV3-1/TRBV3-2 | TGTGCCAGCAGCCAAGGAGGAGTCGGTCAGCCCCAGCATTTT | CASSQGGVGQPQHF
TRBJ2-1 | TRBD2 | few | TRBV9 | TGTGCCAGCAGCCACGTAGAGGGGCTAGCGGGACACAATGAGCAGTTCTTC | CASSHVEGLAGHNEQFF
TRBJ2-7 | TRBD2 | many | TRBV18 | TGTGCCAGCTCACCCCCCCTAGCGGGGTCCCCCTACGAGCAGTACTTC | CASSPPLAGSPYEQYF